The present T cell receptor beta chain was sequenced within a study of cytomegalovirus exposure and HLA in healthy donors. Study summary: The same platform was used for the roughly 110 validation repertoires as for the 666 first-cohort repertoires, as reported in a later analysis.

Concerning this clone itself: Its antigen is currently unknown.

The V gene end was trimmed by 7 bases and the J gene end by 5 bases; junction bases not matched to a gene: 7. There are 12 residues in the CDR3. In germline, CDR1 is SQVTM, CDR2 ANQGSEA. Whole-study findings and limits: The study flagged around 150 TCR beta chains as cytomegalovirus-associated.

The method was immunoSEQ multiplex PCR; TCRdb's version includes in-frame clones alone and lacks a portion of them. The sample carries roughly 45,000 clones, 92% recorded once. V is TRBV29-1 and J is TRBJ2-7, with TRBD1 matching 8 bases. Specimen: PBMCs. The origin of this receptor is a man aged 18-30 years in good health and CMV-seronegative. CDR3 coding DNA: TGCAGCGCCCCAGGACAGGGCCACGAGCAGTACTTC. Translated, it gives CSAPGQGHEQYF.